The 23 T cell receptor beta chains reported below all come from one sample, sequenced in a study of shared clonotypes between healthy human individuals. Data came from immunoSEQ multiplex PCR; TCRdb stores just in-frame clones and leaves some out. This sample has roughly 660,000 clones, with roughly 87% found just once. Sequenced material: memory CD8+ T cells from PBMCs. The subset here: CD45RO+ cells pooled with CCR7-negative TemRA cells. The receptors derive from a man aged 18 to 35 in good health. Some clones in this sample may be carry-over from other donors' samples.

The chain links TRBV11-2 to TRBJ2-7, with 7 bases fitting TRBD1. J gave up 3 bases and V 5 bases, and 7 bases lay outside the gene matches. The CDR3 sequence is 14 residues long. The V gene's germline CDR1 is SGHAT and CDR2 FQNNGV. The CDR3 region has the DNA TGTGCCAGCAGCCTCGGACAGGCGGTCTACGAGCAGTACTTC. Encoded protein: CASSLGQAVYEQYF.

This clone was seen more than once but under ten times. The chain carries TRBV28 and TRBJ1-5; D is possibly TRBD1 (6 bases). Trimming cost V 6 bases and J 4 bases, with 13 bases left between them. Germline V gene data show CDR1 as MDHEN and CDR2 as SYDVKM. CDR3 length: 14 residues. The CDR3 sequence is CASSPRTVNQPQHF. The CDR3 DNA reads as TGTGCCAGCAGCCCGAGGACAGTTAATCAGCCCCAGCATTTT.

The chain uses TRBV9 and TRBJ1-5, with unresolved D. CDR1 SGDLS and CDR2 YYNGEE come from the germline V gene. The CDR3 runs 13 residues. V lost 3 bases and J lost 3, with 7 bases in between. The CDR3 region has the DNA TGTGCCAGCAGCGACATGGACAATCAGCCCCAGCATTTT. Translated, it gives CASSDMDNQPQHF. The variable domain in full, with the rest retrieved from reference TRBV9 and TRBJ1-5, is DSGVTQTPKHLITATGQRVTLRCSPRSGDLSVYWYQQSLDQGLQFLIQYYNGEERAKGNILERFSAQQFPDLHSELNLSSLELGDSALYFCASSDMDNQPQHFGDGTRLSIL.

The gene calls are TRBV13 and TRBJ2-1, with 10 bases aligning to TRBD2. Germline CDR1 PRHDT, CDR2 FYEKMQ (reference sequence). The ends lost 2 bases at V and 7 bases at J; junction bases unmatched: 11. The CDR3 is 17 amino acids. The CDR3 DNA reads TGTGCCAGCAGCTTAAACGGGCTAGCGGGAGATGTAAATGAGCAGTTCTTC. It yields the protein CASSLNGLAGDVNEQFF.

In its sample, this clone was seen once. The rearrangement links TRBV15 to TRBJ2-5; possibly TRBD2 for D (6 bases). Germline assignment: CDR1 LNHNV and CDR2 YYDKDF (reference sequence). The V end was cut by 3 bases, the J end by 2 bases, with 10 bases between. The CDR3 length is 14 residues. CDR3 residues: CATSRGDSQETQYF. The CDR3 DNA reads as TGTGCCACCAGCAGGGGGGACTCGCAAGAGACCCAGTACTTC.

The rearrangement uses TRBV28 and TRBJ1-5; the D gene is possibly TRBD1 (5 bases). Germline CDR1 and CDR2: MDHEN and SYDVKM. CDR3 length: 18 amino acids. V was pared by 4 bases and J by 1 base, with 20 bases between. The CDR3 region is CASSSPGRSYVSNQPQHF. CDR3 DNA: TGTGCCAGCAGTTCCCCGGGACGGAGTTATGTCAGCAATCAGCCCCAGCATTTT.

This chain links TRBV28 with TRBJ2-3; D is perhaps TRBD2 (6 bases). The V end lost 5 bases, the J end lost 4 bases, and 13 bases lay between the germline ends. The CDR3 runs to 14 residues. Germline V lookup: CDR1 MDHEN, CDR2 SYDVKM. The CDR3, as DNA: TGTGCCAGCAGTCTCCCCGGCGGGGCAGATACGCAGTATTTT. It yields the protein CASSLPGGADTQYF.

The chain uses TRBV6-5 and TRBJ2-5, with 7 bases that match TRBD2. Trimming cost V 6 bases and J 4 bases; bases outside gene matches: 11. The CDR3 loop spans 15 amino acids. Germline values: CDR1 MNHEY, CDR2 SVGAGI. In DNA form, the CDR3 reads TGTGCCAGCAGGGGGTTGGGCGGGAGTCGAGAGACCCAGTACTTC. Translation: CASRGLGGSRETQYF.

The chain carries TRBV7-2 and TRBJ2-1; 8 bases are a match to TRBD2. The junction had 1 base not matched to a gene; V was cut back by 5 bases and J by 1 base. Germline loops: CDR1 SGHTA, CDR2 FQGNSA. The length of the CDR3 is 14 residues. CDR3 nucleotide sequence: TGTGCCAGCAGCGGGACTAGTTCCTACAATGAGCAGTTCTTC. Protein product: CASSGTSSYNEQFF.

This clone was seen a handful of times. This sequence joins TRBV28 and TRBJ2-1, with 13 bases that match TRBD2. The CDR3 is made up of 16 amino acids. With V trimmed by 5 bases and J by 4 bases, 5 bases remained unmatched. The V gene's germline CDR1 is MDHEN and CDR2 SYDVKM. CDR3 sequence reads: CASSPGLAGSYNEQFF. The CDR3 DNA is TGTGCCAGCAGTCCGGGACTAGCGGGGTCTTACAATGAGCAGTTCTTC.

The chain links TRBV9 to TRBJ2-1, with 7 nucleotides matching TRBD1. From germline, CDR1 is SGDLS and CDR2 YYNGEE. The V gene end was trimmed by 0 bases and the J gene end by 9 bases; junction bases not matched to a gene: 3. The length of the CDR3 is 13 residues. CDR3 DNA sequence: TGTGCCAGCAGCGTAGGACAGGGCACTGAGCAGTTCTTC. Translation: CASSVGQGTEQFF.

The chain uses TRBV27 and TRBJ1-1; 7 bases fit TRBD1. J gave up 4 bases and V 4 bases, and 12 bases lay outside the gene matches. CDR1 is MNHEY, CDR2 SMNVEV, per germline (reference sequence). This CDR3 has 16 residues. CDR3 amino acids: CASSSLKQGMGTEAFF. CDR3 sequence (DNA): TGTGCCAGCAGTTCCCTCAAACAGGGGATGGGCACTGAAGCTTTCTTT.

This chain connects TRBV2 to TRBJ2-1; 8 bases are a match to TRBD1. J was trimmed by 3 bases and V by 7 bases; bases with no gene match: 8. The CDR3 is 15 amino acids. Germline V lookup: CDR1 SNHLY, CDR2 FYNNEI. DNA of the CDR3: TGTGCCAGCATTTCAGGGGGCGCAGGCTACAATGAGCAGTTCTTC. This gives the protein CASISGGAGYNEQFF.

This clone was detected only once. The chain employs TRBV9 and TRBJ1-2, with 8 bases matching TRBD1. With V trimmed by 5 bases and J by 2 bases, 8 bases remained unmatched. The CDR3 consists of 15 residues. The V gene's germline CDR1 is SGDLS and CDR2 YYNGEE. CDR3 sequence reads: CASSAGQGGNYGYTF. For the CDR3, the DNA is TGTGCCAGCAGTGCCGGACAGGGCGGAAACTATGGCTACACCTTC. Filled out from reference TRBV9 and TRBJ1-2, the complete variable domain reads DSGVTQTPKHLITATGQRVTLRCSPRSGDLSVYWYQQSLDQGLQFLIQYYNGEERAKGNILERFSAQQFPDLHSELNLSSLELGDSALYFCASSAGQGGNYGYTFGSGTRLTVV.

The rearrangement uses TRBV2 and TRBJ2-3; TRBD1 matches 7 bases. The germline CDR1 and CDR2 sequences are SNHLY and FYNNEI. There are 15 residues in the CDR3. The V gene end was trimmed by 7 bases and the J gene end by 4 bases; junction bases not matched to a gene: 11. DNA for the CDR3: TGTGCCAGCAAAGACAGGGCACACTCCGCAGATACGCAGTATTTT. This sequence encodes CASKDRAHSADTQYF.

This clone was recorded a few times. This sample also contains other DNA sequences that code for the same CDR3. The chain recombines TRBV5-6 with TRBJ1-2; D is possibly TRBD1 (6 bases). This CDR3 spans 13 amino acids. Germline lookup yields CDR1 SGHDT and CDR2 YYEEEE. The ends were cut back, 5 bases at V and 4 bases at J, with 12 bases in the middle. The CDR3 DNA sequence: TGTGCCAGCAGTTCCGGACAGATCTATGGCTACACCTTC. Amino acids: CASSSGQIYGYTF.

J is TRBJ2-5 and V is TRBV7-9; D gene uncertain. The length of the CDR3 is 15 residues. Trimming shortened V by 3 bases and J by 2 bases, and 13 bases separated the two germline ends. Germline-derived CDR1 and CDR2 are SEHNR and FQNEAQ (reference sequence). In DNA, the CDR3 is TGTGCCAGCAGCTTCTGGACCGCCCTACAAGAGACCCAGTACTTC. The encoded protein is CASSFWTALQETQYF. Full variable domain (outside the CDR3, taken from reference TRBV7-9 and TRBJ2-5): DTGVSQNPRHKITKRGQNVTFRCDPISEHNRLYWYRQTLGQGPEFLTYFQNEAQLEKSRLLSDRFSAERPKGSFSTLEIQRTEQGDSAMYLCASSFWTALQETQYFGPGTRLLVL.

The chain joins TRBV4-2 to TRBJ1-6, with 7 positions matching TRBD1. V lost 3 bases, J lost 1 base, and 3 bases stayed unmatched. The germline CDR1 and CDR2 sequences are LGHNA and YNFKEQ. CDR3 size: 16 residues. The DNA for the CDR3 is TGTGCCAGCAGCCACGACAGGGAGTCCTATAATTCACCCCTCCACTTT. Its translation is CASSHDRESYNSPLHF.

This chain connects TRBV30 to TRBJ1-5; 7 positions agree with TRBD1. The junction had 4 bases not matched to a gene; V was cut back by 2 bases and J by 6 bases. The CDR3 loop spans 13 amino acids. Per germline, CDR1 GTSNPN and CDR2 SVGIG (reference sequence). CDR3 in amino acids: CAWSTQGGQPQHF. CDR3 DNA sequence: TGTGCCTGGAGTACTCAGGGGGGTCAGCCCCAGCATTTT.

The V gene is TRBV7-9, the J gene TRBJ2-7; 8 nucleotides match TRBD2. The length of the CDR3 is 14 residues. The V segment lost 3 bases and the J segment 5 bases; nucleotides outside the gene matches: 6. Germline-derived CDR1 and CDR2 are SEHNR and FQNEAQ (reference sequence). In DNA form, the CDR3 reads TGTGCCAGCAGCTTCGGCGGGAGGAGCGACGAGCAGTACTTC. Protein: CASSFGGRSDEQYF.

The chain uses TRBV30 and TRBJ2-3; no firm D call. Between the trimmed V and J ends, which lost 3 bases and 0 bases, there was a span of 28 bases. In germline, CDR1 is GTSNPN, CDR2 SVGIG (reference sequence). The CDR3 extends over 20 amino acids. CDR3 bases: TGTGCCTGGAGGGTCAACGAACCCTCCCCCGGCTCCCTGAGCACAGATACGCAGTATTTT. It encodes CAWRVNEPSPGSLSTDTQYF.

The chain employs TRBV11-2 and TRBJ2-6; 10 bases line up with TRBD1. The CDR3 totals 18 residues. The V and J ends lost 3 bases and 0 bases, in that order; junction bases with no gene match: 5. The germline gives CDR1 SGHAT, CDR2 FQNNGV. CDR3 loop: CASSFATGGRSGANVLTF. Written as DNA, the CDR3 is TGTGCCAGCAGCTTCGCGACAGGGGGCCGCTCTGGGGCCAACGTCCTGACTTTC.

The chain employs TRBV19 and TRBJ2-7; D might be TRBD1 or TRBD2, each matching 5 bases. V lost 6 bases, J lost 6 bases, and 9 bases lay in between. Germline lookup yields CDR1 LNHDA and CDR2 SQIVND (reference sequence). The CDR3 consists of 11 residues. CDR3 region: CASRRGTEQYF. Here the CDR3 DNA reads TGTGCCAGTAGAAGAGGGACCGAGCAGTACTTC. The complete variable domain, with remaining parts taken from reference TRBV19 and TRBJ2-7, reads DGGITQSPKYLFRKEGQNVTLSCEQNLNHDAMYWYRQDPGQGLRLIYYSQIVNDFQKGDIAEGYSVSREKKESFPLTVTSAQKNPTAFYLCASRRGTEQYFGPGTRLTVT.